This T cell receptor (beta chain) was captured in a study of cytomegalovirus exposure and HLA in healthy donors. Trimming at V came to 4 bases and at J to 1 base, leaving 10 bases not matched to a gene. The length of the CDR3 is 16 residues. CDR1 SGHNT and CDR2 YYREEE come from the germline V gene (reference sequence). PCR involved 60 Vbeta and 13 Jbeta primers. In the original processing: Some 9.9 million of 70 million to 80 million unique TCR beta chains were shared, per a later count. Some clones are missing from TCRdb's copy, which holds only in-frame ones; the method was immunoSEQ multiplex PCR. The DNA was the basis for D and trimming; V, J and clone size are from that table. Here the sample spans about 110,000 clones, 80% being singletons. Study-wide results and limits: Earlier analysis found most TCR beta V segments productive about 87% or about 30% of the time.

Points on this clone: The target antigen is unknown.

The sequencing input was PBMCs. The chain combines TRBV5-4 with TRBJ1-1, with TRBD1 identical over 7 bases. The TCR comes from an older woman in good health and CMV-seropositive. As DNA, the CDR3 is TGTGCCAGCAGCCGACAATCGTGGACAGGGAACACTGAAGCTTTCTTT. This translates into CASSRQSWTGNTEAFF.